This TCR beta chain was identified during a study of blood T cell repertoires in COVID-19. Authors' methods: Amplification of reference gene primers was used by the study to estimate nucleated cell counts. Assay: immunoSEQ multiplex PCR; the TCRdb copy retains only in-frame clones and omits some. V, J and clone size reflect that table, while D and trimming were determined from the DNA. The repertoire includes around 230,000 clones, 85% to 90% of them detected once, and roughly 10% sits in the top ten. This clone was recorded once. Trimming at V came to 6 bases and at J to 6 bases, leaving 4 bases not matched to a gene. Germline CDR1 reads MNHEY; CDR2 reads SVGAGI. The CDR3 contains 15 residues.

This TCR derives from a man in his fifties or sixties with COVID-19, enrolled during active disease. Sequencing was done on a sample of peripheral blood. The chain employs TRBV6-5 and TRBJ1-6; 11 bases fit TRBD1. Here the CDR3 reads CASSLGTGGNSPLHF. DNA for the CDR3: TGTGCCAGCAGCCTTGGGACAGGGGGTAATTCACCCCTCCACTTT.